This T cell receptor beta chain was captured in a study of T-cell reconstitution after alpha-beta-depleted transplantation in children. This clonotype has at least ten counts. Its target is not known. General observations from the study: T-cell counts and diversity at one year following transplant were attributed mainly to newly produced T cells. By about two months after transplant, alpha-beta T cells reportedly arose from several hundred graft clones that had expanded. Several patients had high TCRbeta diversity at day 60; it came from surviving recipient T cells and thymic progenitors.

During its preparation, the TCRbeta library received unique molecular identifiers. TCRdb recomputed calls from the PCR reads with MiXCR, one row per CDR3 protein. The table lists around 450,000 distinct CDR3 sequences, roughly 43% of them singletons. The CDR3 consists of 15 residues. Germline assignment: CDR1 DFQATT and CDR2 SNEGSKA (reference sequence). V was shortened by 2 bases and J by 5 bases, with 16 bases between the two germline ends. This chain uses TRBV20-1 with TRBJ2-1; D is ambiguous. The receptor was isolated from a girl under 10 years old with aplastic anemia, due to receive a stem cell transplant. Here the sequenced sample was PBMCs, taken before TCRalphabeta/CD19-depleted stem cell transplant. CDR3 in DNA: TGCAGTGCTAGACCCTACCCGGCAACCAACAATGAGCAGTTCTTC. Amino acid sequence: CSARPYPATNNEQFF.